These 24 T cell receptor beta chains were sequenced from one sample in a study of blood T cell repertoires in COVID-19. Profiled with immunoSEQ multiplex PCR; TCRdb holds only in-frame clones, not every one. This table has roughly 150,000 clones, around 90% appearing once. The sample taken for sequencing was peripheral blood. The receptors stem from a man aged 18 to 29 with COVID-19, enrolled during active disease.

V gene TRBV27 combines with J gene TRBJ2-7; D is undetermined. Germline V gene data show CDR1 as MNHEY and CDR2 as SMNVEV (reference sequence). Trimming removed 3 bases at V and 2 bases at J, with 14 bases between. The CDR3 totals 15 residues. The CDR3 is CASSFGQTNPYEQYF. DNA of the CDR3: TGTGCCAGCAGTTTTGGGCAGACGAACCCCTACGAGCAGTACTTC.

V usage is TRBV28 and J usage is TRBJ1-4; 8 bases agree with TRBD1. Germline V lookup: CDR1 MDHEN, CDR2 SYDVKM. The CDR3 consists of 14 residues. The V gene end was trimmed by 5 bases and the J gene end by 8 bases; junction bases not matched to a gene: 7. Here the CDR3 reads CASSRTGMGEKLFF. Written as DNA, the CDR3 is TGTGCCAGCAGTCGGACAGGGATGGGGGAAAAACTGTTTTTT. The variable domain in full, completed from reference TRBV28 and TRBJ1-4, reads DVKVTQSSRYLVKRTGEKVFLECVQDMDHENMFWYRQDPGLGLRLIYFSYDVKMKEKGDIPEGYSVSREKKERFSLILESASTNQTSMYLCASSRTGMGEKLFFGSGTQLSVL.

The chain employs TRBV9 and TRBJ2-1; a weak D match, TRBD2 (7 bases). CDR3 length equals 15 residues. The V gene's germline CDR1 is SGDLS and CDR2 YYNGEE. The V end was cut by 4 bases, the J end by 0 bases, with 11 bases between. CDR3 coding DNA: TGTGCCAGCAGCACACGGGGGGCCTCCTACAATGAGCAGTTCTTC. This sequence encodes CASSTRGASYNEQFF.

The chain recombines TRBV4-1 with TRBJ2-7; D call uncertain. There are 13 residues in the CDR3. Trimming stripped 1 base from V and 3 bases from J, with 7 bases between. The germline CDR1 and CDR2 sequences are MGHRA and YSYEKL. In nucleotides, the CDR3 is TGCGCCAGCAGCCAAGTCGCGGACTACGAGCAGTACTTC. Residues: CASSQVADYEQYF.

The chain is built from TRBV28 and TRBJ2-3; D unresolved. Germline V lookup: CDR1 MDHEN, CDR2 SYDVKM. The CDR3 sequence is 12 residues long. Trimming cost V 1 base and J 8 bases, with 7 bases left between them. The CDR3 nucleotides are TGTGCCAGCAGTTTATCCCTAGGTACGCAGTATTTT. Translating gives CASSLSLGTQYF.

The chain carries TRBV2 and TRBJ2-1; TRBD2 agrees at 9 bases. Germline lookup yields CDR1 SNHLY and CDR2 FYNNEI. Losses at the gene ends were 6 bases for V and 12 bases for J; bases not matched to a gene: 24. The CDR3 covers 18 residues. This CDR3 is CASSKEGLASWSAQGQFF. The CDR3 region has the DNA TGTGCCAGCAGCAAGGAGGGACTAGCAAGTTGGAGCGCCCAGGGGCAGTTCTTC.

This clone was seen a few times. V usage is TRBV7-2 and J usage is TRBJ2-1, with TRBD2 identical over 16 bases. This CDR3 has 15 amino acids. Per germline, CDR1 SGHTA and CDR2 FQGNSA. Trimming cost V 2 bases and J 12 bases; bases outside gene matches: 4. The CDR3 nucleotides are TGTGCCAGCAGCTTAACCGGGACTAGCGGGGGGGCGCAGTTCTTC. Its translation is CASSLTGTSGGAQFF.

The chain combines TRBV27 with TRBJ1-5; the D is unclear. V lost 0 bases, J lost 0 bases, and 12 bases lay in between. The CDR3 is made up of 17 amino acids. Per germline, CDR1 MNHEY and CDR2 SMNVEV (reference sequence). The CDR3 here is CASSLSGSRHSNQPQHF. CDR3 nucleotides: TGTGCCAGCAGTTTATCAGGATCCCGACATAGCAATCAGCCCCAGCATTTT.

V and J are TRBV24-1 and TRBJ2-3; 7 bases are shared with TRBD1. This CDR3 region has 13 residues. CDR1 and CDR2 from the germline V gene are KGHDR and SFDVKD. Unmatched junction bases numbered 2, after V lost 3 bases and J lost 6 bases. CDR3 in DNA: TGTGCCACCAGTGATAGGGGGCGGGATACGCAGTATTTT. As protein: CATSDRGRDTQYF.

The V gene is TRBV19, the J gene TRBJ2-7, with D possibly matching TRBD1 (5 bases). The J call may not be correct, given that the DNA end is closer to TRBJ2-1. CDR3 length: 12 residues. Germline-derived CDR1 and CDR2 are LNHDA and SQIVND (reference sequence). In DNA form, the CDR3 reads TGTGCCAGTAGTGGGGCGGAGAATGAGCAGTTCTTC. Translated: CASSGAENEQFF.

In nucleotides, the CDR3 is TGTGCCAGCAGTGATCCAGGACTAGCGTCCGGGGAGCTGTTTTTT. It encodes CASSDPGLASGELFF. V and J are TRBV25-1 and TRBJ2-2; 9 nucleotides align to TRBD2. CDR1 and CDR2 from the germline V gene are MGHDK and SYGVNS. V lost 3 bases and J lost 6; bases outside the gene matches: 5. This CDR3 contains 15 residues.

Of note for this clone: At the DNA level, this CDR3 is encoded by other sequences in the same sample as well. CDR3 coding DNA: TGTGCCAGCAGTCCCGGGACTAGCGGGAGCTACGAGCAGTACTTC. Protein product: CASSPGTSGSYEQYF. This rearrangement joins TRBV6-2 or TRBV6-3 to TRBJ2-7; 14 bases line up with TRBD2. Losses at the gene ends were 5 bases for V and 3 bases for J; bases not matched to a gene: 3. Germline loops: CDR1 MNHEY, CDR2 SVGEGT. CDR3 length: 15 amino acids.

The chain recombines TRBV24-1 with TRBJ2-1, with 9 bases aligning to TRBD2. Germline CDR1 reads KGHDR; CDR2 reads SFDVKD. Trimming took 4 bases from V and 6 from J; bases not matched to a gene: 12. The CDR3 has 17 residues. The CDR3 DNA reads TGTGCCACCAGTGACACGAGGCGGCGGGGGGGTGGCAATGAGCAGTTCTTC. It codes for CATSDTRRRGGGNEQFF.

V usage is TRBV6-2 or TRBV6-3 and J usage is TRBJ2-1; 8 bases match TRBD2. With V trimmed by 6 bases and J by 0 bases, 10 bases remained unmatched. The CDR3 has 17 amino acids. Per germline, CDR1 MNHEY and CDR2 SVGEGT. The CDR3 protein is CASSYVSGIISYNEQFF. CDR3 nucleotides: TGTGCCAGCAGCTATGTTAGCGGGATAATCTCCTACAATGAGCAGTTCTTC.

The rearrangement joins TRBV5-1 to TRBJ2-7, with 9 bases identical to TRBD1. The CDR3 totals 14 residues. Germline V gives CDR1 SGHRS, CDR2 YFSETQ. V was clipped by 3 bases and J by 3 bases; unmatched bases: 4. CDR3 region: CASSSGQGIYEQYF. The CDR3 DNA reads TGCGCCAGCAGCTCCGGACAGGGGATCTACGAGCAGTACTTC.

The V call is TRBV5-1, the J call TRBJ1-1; 11 bases map to TRBD1. Germline V gene sequence: CDR1 SGHRS, CDR2 YFSETQ. There are 21 residues in the CDR3. With 7 bases clipped from V and 5 bases from J, the junction kept 28 bases outside the gene matches. The CDR3 is CASSSFTGTGGFPSFRTEAFF. CDR3 DNA: TGCGCCAGCTCATCATTTACCGGGACAGGGGGATTTCCCTCATTTCGGACTGAAGCTTTCTTT.

In nucleotides, the CDR3 is TGTGCCAGCAGCTTAGTACGGAGAGGAAACACCATATATTTT. Its protein product is CASSLVRRGNTIYF. The genes are TRBV11-2 and TRBJ1-3, with unresolved D. The CDR3 is made up of 14 amino acids. Looked up from germline, CDR1 is SGHAT and CDR2 is FQNNGV. The ends were cut back, 1 base at V and 4 bases at J, with 8 bases in the middle.

V usage is TRBV6-6 and J usage is TRBJ2-7; TRBD1 is a possible D gene (5 bases). The CDR3 extends over 14 amino acids. The germline V gene has CDR1 MNHNY and CDR2 SVGAGI (reference sequence). Trimming cost V 2 bases and J 5 bases, with 13 bases left between them. CDR3 region: CASSYGQGVHEQYF. In DNA, the CDR3 is TGTGCCAGCAGTTACGGGCAGGGCGTCCACGAGCAGTACTTC.

This clone was detected once. This chain joins TRBV10-3 and TRBJ2-4, with 7 bases that match TRBD2. The ends lost 0 bases at V and 5 bases at J; junction bases unmatched: 7. The CDR3 extends over 16 amino acids. Germline assignment: CDR1 ENHRY and CDR2 SYGVKD. CDR3: CAISESIPSGENIQYF. Here the CDR3 DNA reads TGTGCCATCAGTGAGTCGATTCCCAGCGGGGAAAACATTCAGTACTTC.

This chain connects TRBV6-2 or TRBV6-3 to TRBJ2-1, with a tentative D call TRBD2 (5 bases). The CDR3 sequence is 12 residues long. V was shortened by 5 bases and J by 8 bases, with 10 bases between the two germline ends. Germline CDR1 reads MNHEY; CDR2 reads SVGEGT. In nucleotides, the CDR3 is TGTGCCAGCAGTCTTCTAGCCGATGAGCAGTTCTTC. It specifies CASSLLADEQFF.

This chain links TRBV19 with TRBJ2-1; 12 bases agree with TRBD2. Looked up from germline, CDR1 is LNHDA and CDR2 is SQIVND (reference sequence). There are 20 residues in the CDR3. The V and J ends lost 4 bases and 0 bases, in that order; junction bases with no gene match: 13. CDR3 sequence: CASSTWSGLAGRSSYNEQFF. In DNA form, the CDR3 reads TGTGCCAGTAGTACCTGGAGTGGACTAGCGGGGAGGAGCTCCTACAATGAGCAGTTCTTC.

The CDR3 DNA reads TGTGCCAGCAGCTTACGGGGACAGGGCTTCGAGACGCAGTATTTT. It is translated as CASSLRGQGFETQYF. The chain couples TRBV7-3 to TRBJ2-3; the match to TRBD1 covers 9 bases. This CDR3 region has 15 residues. Germline V gene lookup returns CDR1 SGHTA and CDR2 FQGTGA. Unmatched junction bases numbered 9, after V lost 2 bases and J lost 9 bases.

The chain carries TRBV12-3 or TRBV12-4 and TRBJ1-1; D is possibly TRBD1 (6 bases). The V gene lost 6 bases and the J gene lost 4 bases, with 12 bases spanning the gap. The CDR3 extends over 13 amino acids. The CDR3 protein is CASRHRVFTEAFF. The CDR3 DNA reads TGTGCCAGCAGACACAGGGTCTTCACTGAAGCTTTCTTT.

The V and J genes are TRBV20-1 and TRBJ2-7, with D possibly being TRBD1 (7 bases). V was clipped by 3 bases and J by 6 bases, with 15 bases between them. CDR1 and CDR2 from the germline V gene are DFQATT and SNEGSKA (reference sequence). The CDR3 totals 13 residues. Written as DNA, the CDR3 is TGCAGTGCTAGTTCAGGAGGGGGCTCCGAGCAGTACTTC. Translation: CSASSGGGSEQYF.